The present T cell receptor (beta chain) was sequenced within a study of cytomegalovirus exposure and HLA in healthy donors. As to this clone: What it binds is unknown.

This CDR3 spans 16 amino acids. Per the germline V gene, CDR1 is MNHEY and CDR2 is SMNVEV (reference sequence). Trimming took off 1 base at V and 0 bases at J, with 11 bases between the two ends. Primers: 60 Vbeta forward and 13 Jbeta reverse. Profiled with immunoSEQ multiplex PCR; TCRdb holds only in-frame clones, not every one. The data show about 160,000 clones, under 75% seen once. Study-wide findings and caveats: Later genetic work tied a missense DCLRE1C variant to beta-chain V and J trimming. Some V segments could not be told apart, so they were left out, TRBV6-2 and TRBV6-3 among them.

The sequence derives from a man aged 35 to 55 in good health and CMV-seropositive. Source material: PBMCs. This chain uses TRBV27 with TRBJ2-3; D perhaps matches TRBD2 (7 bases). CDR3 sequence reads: CASSLYAGASTDTQYF. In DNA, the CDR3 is TGTGCCAGCAGTTTATACGCGGGGGCTAGCACAGATACGCAGTATTTT.